The clone carrying this T cell receptor beta chain was counted only a few times. What it binds is not known. Expressed TCRB transcripts were sequenced, since all the RNA that had been isolated was reverse transcribed. TCRdb keeps only in-frame clones here, not all; method: immunoSEQ multiplex PCR. This sample has almost 350,000 clones; roughly 8.8% occur once, and the top ten carry roughly 1%. This entry comes from a study of beta chain features in type 1 diabetes. Study conclusions and caveats: Moderate yet significant TCRB CDR3 shortening was seen in Type 1 diabetes patients in all four CD4+ subsets.

Cells sorted by CD45RO/CCR7/CD25/CD127/CD95/CD27 comprised CD4+ naive, central memory, regulatory and stem cell-like memory cells. Germline V gives CDR1 LGHNA, CDR2 YSLEER. The CDR3 has 16 amino acids. Trimming took 1 base from V and 4 from J, leaving 14 bases between them. The V and J genes are TRBV4-3 and TRBJ1-3; perhaps TRBD1 as D (5 bases). This clonotype originated in a man aged 30 to 45 with type 1 diabetes. The sequencing input was central memory CD4+ T cells from blood. As DNA, the CDR3 is TGCGCCAGCAGCCAAGTTTGGTCAGGGCCCGGAAACACCATATATTTT. This sequence encodes CASSQVWSGPGNTIYF.